These 10 T cell receptor beta chains originate from one sample sequenced in a study of response to subunit inactivated influenza vaccine. TCRdb re-called the RT-PCR reads through MiXCR, storing one row per CDR3 protein. The sample consists of about 170,000 distinct CDR3 sequences, roughly 12% of them appearing once. A further study also used this sample, focusing on T cells expressing NK-cell markers. That study reports: Making the TCR beta cDNA relied on 5'RACE template switching with UMIs.

The sample here was CD8+ T cells sorted from PBMCs, taken about 13 days after vaccination. These receptors all stem from a man in his fifties who received an inactivated influenza vaccine.

The sample holds many counts of this clonotype. The chain is built from TRBV11-2 and TRBJ2-1; D is perhaps TRBD2 (6 bases). This CDR3 is 14 amino acids long. Germline V lookup: CDR1 SGHAT, CDR2 FQNNGV. V was clipped by 1 base and J by 7 bases, with 11 bases between them. CDR3 bases: TGTGCCAGCAGCTTAGTCGAGGGGAGGAATGAGCAGTTCTTC. Translating gives CASSLVEGRNEQFF. Looking up the rest from reference TRBV11-2 and TRBJ2-1 gives the full variable domain: EAGVAQSPRYKIIEKRQSVAFWCNPISGHATLYWYQQILGQGPKLLIQFQNNGVVDDSQLPKDRFSAERLKGVDSTLKIQPAKLEDSAVYLCASSLVEGRNEQFFGPGTRLTVL.

This clonotype showed up many times. The rearrangement uses TRBV12-3 or TRBV12-4 and TRBJ2-2; D remains unclear. V lost 6 bases and J lost 4, with 15 bases in between. CDR3 size: 15 residues. The CDR3 nucleotides read TGTGCCAGCAGGGCCGGGTTCAGCGCCACCGGGGAGCTGTTTTTT. It specifies CASRAGFSATGELFF.

This clonotype was observed a few times. The V call is TRBV28, the J call TRBJ2-5; D might be TRBD1 or TRBD2, each matching 5 bases. The V end lost 6 bases, the J end lost 7 bases, and 12 bases lay between the germline ends. The CDR3 consists of 12 residues. Germline V CDR1 and CDR2: MDHEN, SYDVKM. The CDR3 reads CASRGDLATQYF. In DNA form, the CDR3 reads TGTGCCAGCAGAGGGGACCTCGCGACCCAGTACTTC.

This clonotype turned up a few times. V gene TRBV5-6 combines with J gene TRBJ2-2, with 12 bases that match TRBD1. There are 15 residues in the CDR3. Germline assignment: CDR1 SGHDT and CDR2 YYEEEE. With 4 bases clipped from V and 9 bases from J, the junction kept 7 bases outside the gene matches. The DNA of the CDR3 is TGTGCCAGCAGCGCCGCCGGGACAGGGGGCCGGGAGCTGTTTTTT. Translated, it gives CASSAAGTGGRELFF.

This clonotype appeared a few times. J is TRBJ1-5 and V is TRBV23-1, with D uncertain. TRBV23-1 is an ORF; its function is uncertain. CDR3 size: 14 residues. V gave up 1 base and J gave up 4 bases, with 8 bases separating them. CDR3 amino acids: CASSQFGINQPQHF. The DNA for the CDR3 is TGCGCCAGCAGTCAATTCGGAATAAATCAGCCCCAGCATTTT.

The rearrangement joins TRBV6-6 to TRBJ2-7, with 8 bases lining up with TRBD2. With V trimmed by 5 bases and J by 1 base, 1 base remained unmatched. The CDR3 runs 13 residues. Per the germline V gene, CDR1 is MNHNY and CDR2 is SVGAGI (reference sequence). The CDR3 region has the DNA TGTGCCAGCAGTAGCGGGGGTTCCTACGAGCAGTACTTC. Its translation is CASSSGGSYEQYF.

This clonotype has a handful of counts. The genes are TRBV10-2 and TRBJ1-4, with TRBD1 matching 10 bases. The trim removed 4 bases at V and 7 bases at J, leaving 3 bases unmatched. The CDR3 is 14 residues long. Germline CDR1 is WSHSY and CDR2 is SAAADI. The CDR3 loop reads CASSGQGAFEKLFF. The CDR3 DNA sequence: TGCGCCAGCAGTGGACAGGGGGCGTTTGAAAAACTGTTTTTT.

This clonotype has just a few counts. The rearrangement links TRBV5-5 to TRBJ2-7; possibly TRBD1 for D (7 bases). V lost 0 bases to trimming and J lost 5 bases, with 15 bases between them. This CDR3 comprises 15 residues. CDR1 SGHKS and CDR2 YYEKEE come from the germline V gene (reference sequence). CDR3 amino acids: CASSLVTGRFHEQYF. CDR3 nucleotide sequence: TGTGCCAGCAGCTTGGTGACAGGGAGGTTCCACGAGCAGTACTTC.

This clonotype turned up a few times. The chain links TRBV20-1 to TRBJ2-7; tentative D call: TRBD2 (6 bases). This CDR3 contains 12 residues. Germline V gives CDR1 DFQATT, CDR2 SNEGSKA (reference sequence). CDR3 nucleotide sequence: TGCACCCCCCTTAGCGGCTCCTACGAGCAGTACTTC. Translating gives CTPLSGSYEQYF.

The chain combines TRBV4-2 with TRBJ1-2; possibly TRBD1 for D (6 bases). There are 15 residues in the CDR3. V was shortened by 1 base and J by 7 bases, with 16 bases between the two germline ends. Germline V gene sequence: CDR1 LGHNA, CDR2 YNFKEQ. The DNA of the CDR3 is TGTGCCAGCAGCCAAGCGGTACTGGGGGCTGGTGGCTACACCTTC. Its translation: CASSQAVLGAGGYTF.